These T cell receptor beta chains were read from a single sample in a study of OX40 agonist ivuxolimab in advanced cancers. The method was immunoSEQ multiplex PCR; TCRdb's version includes in-frame clones alone and lacks a portion of them. The sample records tens of thousands of clones, around 77% being singletons. Sequencing was performed on CD4+ or CD8+ T cells sorted from blood, taken in a trial of the OX40 agonist ivuxolimab. The receptors shown here come from an adult with an advanced solid tumor such as melanoma, head and neck, liver or kidney cancer. CDR3s include the opening cysteine and the closing phenylalanine or tryptophan. The order of the fields is D gene, J gene, clone size, V gene, CDR3 protein, CDR3 DNA. A D gene is named only where the DNA matches it firmly. Clone size is given for some rows only: seen once, a few or many times, or a class if the clone is expanded.

.	TRBJ2-2	.	TRBV7-3	CASSLRPTPTSTGELFF	TGTGCCAGCAGCTTAAGACCTACACCCACGAGCACCGGGGAGCTGTTTTTT
.	TRBJ2-7	.	TRBV7-6	CASSPSTGYLSYEQYF	TGTGCCAGCAGTCCCAGCACAGGGTACCTCTCCTACGAGCAGTACTTC
TRBD2	TRBJ2-7	.	TRBV28	CASSTVAGLSSSYEQYF	TGTGCCAGCAGTACAGTAGCGGGTCTCTCTAGCTCCTACGAGCAGTACTTC
.	TRBJ2-7	.	TRBV6-1	CATQDIAYEQYF	TGTGCCACCCAGGACATTGCCTACGAGCAGTACTTC
TRBD1	TRBJ2-7	.	TRBV5-1	CASSSTGELYEQYF	TGTGCCAGCAGCTCCACAGGGGAGCTCTACGAGCAGTACTTC
TRBD1	TRBJ2-1	.	TRBV7-9	CASSLGQGRNEQFF	TGTGCCAGCAGCTTAGGACAGGGCCGCAATGAGCAGTTCTTC
TRBD1	TRBJ1-2	.	TRBV9	CASSEGQGAPSYGYTF	TGTGCCAGCAGCGAGGGACAGGGAGCTCCTAGCTATGGCTACACCTTC
.	TRBJ1-2	.	TRBV15	CATQRSREINYGYTF	TGTGCCACCCAAAGATCCCGGGAGATTAACTATGGCTACACCTTC
.	TRBJ1-5	.	TRBV19	CASKRQPSYSNQPQHF	TGTGCCAGTAAACGACAGCCCTCTTATAGCAATCAGCCCCAGCATTTT
.	TRBJ2-7	medium-sized	TRBV7-6	CASSLASDRHYEQYF	TGTGCCAGCAGCTTAGCTTCGGACAGACACTACGAGCAGTACTTC
.	TRBJ2-1	once	TRBV19	CASSIGPPDEQFF	TGTGCCAGTAGTATAGGACCCCCGGATGAGCAGTTCTTC
TRBD2	TRBJ2-7	.	TRBV5-1	CASSFGRERGASLDEQYF	TGCGCCAGCAGCTTCGGCCGTGAGCGGGGGGCCTCTTTGGACGAGCAGTACTTC
TRBD1	TRBJ2-5	once	TRBV6-5	CASSYSSGGRETQYF	TGTGCCAGCAGTTACTCGTCAGGGGGCAGAGAGACCCAGTACTTC
.	TRBJ2-7	once	TRBV10-3	CAISSADTQSYEQYF	TGTGCCATCAGTTCGGCGGACACACAAAGCTACGAGCAGTACTTC
.	TRBJ1-2	.	TRBV5-6	CASSLGQIYGYTF	TGTGCCAGCAGCCTTGGACAGATCTATGGCTACACCTTC
TRBD1	TRBJ1-2	.	TRBV7-8	CASSSTGTGNYGYTF	TGTGCCAGCAGCTCTACCGGGACAGGGAACTATGGCTACACCTTC
.	TRBJ1-3	.	TRBV6-5	CASSWTPGGSGNTIYF	TGTGCCAGCAGTTGGACCCCTGGGGGGTCTGGAAACACCATATATTTT
TRBD1	TRBJ1-2	.	TRBV9	CASSATGDGYTF	TGTGCCAGCAGCGCCACAGGGGATGGCTACACCTTC
.	TRBJ2-7	.	TRBV4-1	CASSQDIGQGRFYEQYF	TGCGCCAGCAGCCAAGATATAGGGCAGGGGAGGTTCTACGAGCAGTACTTC
.	TRBJ2-5	few	TRBV5-1	CASSLEKETQYF	TGCGCCAGCAGCTTGGAAAAGGAGACCCAGTACTTC
.	TRBJ2-2	.	TRBV27	CASGEQTGELFF	TGTGCCAGCGGTGAACAAACCGGGGAGCTGTTTTTT
TRBD1	TRBJ1-2	.	TRBV14	CASSPFGQGNYGYTF	TGTGCCAGCAGCCCCTTTGGACAGGGTAACTATGGCTACACCTTC
.	TRBJ1-2	once	TRBV4-1	CASSQEGLNYGYTF	TGCGCCAGCAGCCAAGAAGGCCTAAACTATGGCTACACCTTC
.	TRBJ2-1	.	TRBV29-1	CSVVDNEQFF	TGCAGCGTTGTAGACAATGAGCAGTTCTTC